The rows below give T cell receptor beta chains drawn from one sample of a study of T cell responses to AZD1222 COVID-19 vaccine. Profiling relied on immunoSEQ multiplex PCR, and the TCRdb table lists in-frame clones only, not all of them. The sample has more than 65,000 clones, about nine tenths seen once. The material sequenced was peripheral blood, taken on day 0 of AZD1222 vaccination. These TCRs come from an adult in good health. Both conserved end residues are part of each CDR3. D genes are given only for firm matches. Only part of the rows carry a size: once, few, many, or a class if the clone is expanded.

v_gene	abundance	j_gene	d_gene	CDR3nt	CDR3aa
TRBV27	once	TRBJ1-2	TRBD1	TGTGCCAGCAGTCCACGGGACAGCTATGGCTACACCTTC	CASSPRDSYGYTF
TRBV13	NA	TRBJ2-7	NA	TGTGCCAGCAGCCACCGTCTAATCTACGAGCAGTACTTC	CASSHRLIYEQYF
TRBV7-8	few	TRBJ2-7	NA	TGTGCCAGCAGTTCGGGGGTTGAGCAGTACTTC	CASSSGVEQYF
TRBV19	NA	TRBJ2-1	TRBD2	TGTGCCAGTAGTATACCCCCCACTAGCGGAGGAAATGAGCAGTTCTTC	CASSIPPTSGGNEQFF
TRBV27	NA	TRBJ2-4	TRBD1	TGTGCCAGCAGGGAGACAGGGGGGTTAGCTAGGGAAAACATTCAGTACTTC	CASRETGGLARENIQYF
TRBV27	NA	TRBJ1-5	NA	TGTGCCAGCAGTTTAGGTGGGCCAGCGAATCAGCCCCAGCATTTT	CASSLGGPANQPQHF
TRBV28	NA	TRBJ2-5	TRBD2	TGTGCCAGCAGTTCAGCGGGGGGGCGGGAGACCCAGTACTTC	CASSSAGGRETQYF
TRBV5-1	NA	TRBJ2-3	NA	TGCGCCAGCAGCTTGCTGCCTGATAGCACAGATACGCAGTATTTT	CASSLLPDSTDTQYF
TRBV6-5	NA	TRBJ2-7	NA	TGTGCCAGCGGTTATCGGGACATTGCCTACGAGCAGTACTTC	CASGYRDIAYEQYF
TRBV28	NA	TRBJ1-2	NA	TGTGCCAGCGACGGGCAGGTTGAGTACAACTATGGCTACACCTTC	CASDGQVEYNYGYTF
TRBV10-2	once	TRBJ1-5	NA	TGCGCCAGCGTACAGGGCTACAATCAGCCCCAGCATTTT	CASVQGYNQPQHF
TRBV6-5	NA	TRBJ2-1	NA	TGTGCCAGCAGTTACAGGACAAGCTACAATGAGCAGTTCTTC	CASSYRTSYNEQFF
TRBV29-1	NA	TRBJ2-1	NA	TGCAGCGTTGAAATCAGGGGAATTTCCTACAATGAGCAGTTCTTC	CSVEIRGISYNEQFF
TRBV6-6	NA	TRBJ2-7	NA	TGTGCCAGCAGTTACTTAGTCGAGGGGTCCTACGAGCAGTACTTC	CASSYLVEGSYEQYF
TRBV5-6	once	TRBJ1-2	NA	TGTGCCAGCAGCTTATCTGGTAACTATGGCTACACCTTC	CASSLSGNYGYTF
TRBV27	NA	TRBJ2-2	NA	TGTGCCACCCGTGAGATCCTAGGGCAGGGGGGGATTCAGGCCGGGGAGCTGTTTTTT	CATREILGQGGIQAGELFF
TRBV28	NA	TRBJ1-2	NA	TGTGCCAGCAGCTCCCTCTATGGCTACACCTTC	CASSSLYGYTF
TRBV6-5	NA	TRBJ1-1	TRBD1	TGTGCCAGCAGCCTGGGACAGGTGAACACTGAAGCTTTCTTT	CASSLGQVNTEAFF
TRBV24-1	NA	TRBJ2-5	NA	TGTGCCACCAGTGAGGAGGGCGCGGGGAAAGAGACCCAGTACTTC	CATSEEGAGKETQYF
TRBV3-1/TRBV3-2	NA	TRBJ2-1	TRBD1	TGTGCCAGCAGCTCTAGGGACAGGGCCCTCTACAATGAGCAGTTCTTC	CASSSRDRALYNEQFF
TRBV19	NA	TRBJ1-1	NA	TGTGCCAGTAGTTTAGCCAAGGGCACTGAAGCTTTCTTT	CASSLAKGTEAFF
TRBV11-3	NA	TRBJ2-1	NA	TGTGCCAGCAGCTCCGACCCGGCCAGCGAGCAGTTCTTC	CASSSDPASEQFF
TRBV28	few	TRBJ1-3	NA	TGTGCCAGCAGTTTAATTGGAAACACCATATATTTT	CASSLIGNTIYF
TRBV6-1	NA	TRBJ1-4	NA	TGTGCCAGCAGAACCCGGGAGGGGGAAAAACTGTTTTTT	CASRTREGEKLFF
TRBV20-1	NA	TRBJ1-3	NA	TGCAGTGCTAGTATTTCGGCAGGAAACACCATATATTTT	CSASISAGNTIYF
TRBV7-9	NA	TRBJ2-7	NA	TGTGCCAGCAGCTTATCTTTCTACGAGCAGTACTTC	CASSLSFYEQYF
TRBV7-2	once	TRBJ1-2	NA	TGTGCCAGCAGCTTAGTGGGGCAGGCCACCTGGGGCTATGGCTACACCTTC	CASSLVGQATWGYGYTF
TRBV6-2/TRBV6-3	NA	TRBJ1-4	NA	TGTGCCAGCAGTCCACCTGGCAGGGGAAATGAAAAACTGTTTTTT	CASSPPGRGNEKLFF
TRBV11-2	NA	TRBJ2-3	NA	TGTGCCAGCACCAATCAGGGGACCACAGATACGCAGTATTTT	CASTNQGTTDTQYF
TRBV27	NA	TRBJ2-2	TRBD1	TGTGCCAGCAGGAAAATACAGGGGGCGTTGGCCGGGGAGCTGTTTTTT	CASRKIQGALAGELFF
TRBV7-8	NA	TRBJ1-1	NA	TGTGCCAGCAGCAAGGACCGATTGAACACTGAAGCTTTCTTT	CASSKDRLNTEAFF
TRBV7-9	few	TRBJ2-7	NA	TGTGCCAGCAGCGTCGACCAGGGGTTCTCCTACGAGCAGTACTTC	CASSVDQGFSYEQYF
TRBV11-2	NA	TRBJ2-2	NA	TGTGCCAGCAGCTTAGAGCGAGCCGGGGAGCTGTTTTTT	CASSLERAGELFF
TRBV29-1	NA	TRBJ1-3	NA	TGCAGCGTTGAACAGTCGTCTGGAAACACCATATATTTT	CSVEQSSGNTIYF
TRBV7-2	NA	TRBJ2-1	NA	TGTGCCAGCAGCTCACTAGGGATTGGTCATGAGCAGTTCTTC	CASSSLGIGHEQFF
TRBV6-2/TRBV6-3	NA	TRBJ2-3	NA	TGTGCCTGCAGTTCGGGCACAGATACGCAGTATTTT	CACSSGTDTQYF
TRBV10-3	NA	TRBJ1-4	NA	TGTGCCATCAGTGGTCTGGGGGTTGAAAAACTGTTTTTT	CAISGLGVEKLFF
TRBV29-1	NA	TRBJ2-2	NA	TGCAGCGTTGTACCCGGGGCCCTGAACACCGGGGAGCTGTTTTTT	CSVVPGALNTGELFF
TRBV28	NA	TRBJ1-6	NA	TGTGCCAGCAGTCTCTATAATTCACCCCTCCACTTT	CASSLYNSPLHF
TRBV10-3	NA	TRBJ1-2	NA	TGTGCCATCAGTGAGTTAACAGGGTATGGCTACACCTTC	CAISELTGYGYTF
TRBV30	NA	TRBJ1-1	NA	TGTGCCTGGAGTGTACGGACCGGGATTACTGAAGCTTTCTTT	CAWSVRTGITEAFF
TRBV6-6	NA	TRBJ2-1	NA	TGTGCCAGCAGCCTCAATGAGCAGTTCTTC	CASSLNEQFF
TRBV19	NA	TRBJ1-1	NA	TGTGCCAGTAGTATAGATATGGGACGAAACACTGAAGCTTTCTTT	CASSIDMGRNTEAFF
TRBV11-3	once	TRBJ2-7	NA	TGTGCCAGCAGCTTAGCGGCCCAGGGAGGCTCCTACGAGCAGTACTTC	CASSLAAQGGSYEQYF
TRBV20-1	NA	TRBJ1-6	NA	TGCAGTGCTAGTAGGGATTCACCCCTCCACTTT	CSASRDSPLHF
TRBV5-1	NA	TRBJ1-4	NA	TGCGCCAGCAGCTATGAGGGACAAGTGGGGGAAAAACTGTTTTTT	CASSYEGQVGEKLFF
TRBV3-1/TRBV3-2	NA	TRBJ1-3	NA	TGTGCCAGCAGCCGGGCCTCAGGGGGAAACACCATATATTTT	CASSRASGGNTIYF
TRBV6-5	NA	TRBJ1-3	NA	TGTGCCAGCAGTTACACGGACGGCGGACGAAACACCATATATTTT	CASSYTDGGRNTIYF
TRBV7-8	NA	TRBJ2-1	TRBD1	TGTGCCAGCAGCTCGGACAGGGTTTCCTACAATGAGCAGTTCTTC	CASSSDRVSYNEQFF
TRBV30	NA	TRBJ1-5	NA	TGTGCCTGGAGTGTACGAGGGAATCAGCCCCAGCATTTT	CAWSVRGNQPQHF
TRBV9	few	TRBJ1-3	TRBD1	TGTGCCAGCAGCGTAGCGGGGGGACAGTCTGGAAACACCATATATTTT	CASSVAGGQSGNTIYF
TRBV29-1	NA	TRBJ2-7	NA	TGCAGCGTGACCCCCCCGGGCAGGGAGAACACCTACGAGCAGTACTTC	CSVTPPGRENTYEQYF
TRBV18	once	TRBJ2-2	TRBD1	TGTGCCAGCTCCCCCACAGGGGCCGGGGAGCTGTTTTTT	CASSPTGAGELFF
TRBV27	NA	TRBJ1-5	NA	TGTGCCAGCAGTTTATCATGGGGGGGTAGCAATCAGCCCCAGCATTTT	CASSLSWGGSNQPQHF
TRBV27	NA	TRBJ2-7	NA	TGTGCCAGCAGTTTTAGCGAGCAGTACTTC	CASSFSEQYF
TRBV4-1	NA	TRBJ1-6	NA	TGCGCCAGCAGCAAGGGACCTTTATATAATTCACCCCTCCACTTT	CASSKGPLYNSPLHF
TRBV28	NA	TRBJ2-4	NA	TGTGCCAGCAGTTCTCAGGTCCGCCTAGCCAAAAACATTCAGTACTTC	CASSSQVRLAKNIQYF
TRBV28	NA	TRBJ2-2	NA	TGTGCCAGCAGTCCCTTGGGAGCGGGCGGTCCGAACACCGGGGAGCTGTTTTTT	CASSPLGAGGPNTGELFF
TRBV28	once	TRBJ1-6	NA	TGTGCCAGCAGTTTTGCTACCCGGGGCCCGGTCGATTCACCCCTCCACTTT	CASSFATRGPVDSPLHF